This passage covers 19 T cell receptor beta chains from one sample sequenced in a study of CD4 T cells in relation to SARS-CoV-2 and coronaviruses (dated by TCRdb to 2020 to 2022). CD4+ T cells from unexposed donors were collected before the COVID-19 pandemic (2011-2018). Library preparation used the immunoSEQ multiplex PCR assay. Here the immuneACCESS table is served through TCRdb, limited to in-frame sequences with V and J called. Missing clones are a known gap in these copies; in checked studies unresolved V genes cover under half, and the rest lacks a known reason. The sample records some 65,000 clones, about 87% of which are singletons. The ten most abundant clones make up around 1.7% of the sample. Specimen: memory CD4+ T cells from PBMCs. Reading the label with the study, this specimen's cell subset or site is: memory (non-naive) CD4+ T cells. The source of these receptors is a human donor in good health.

This rearrangement joins TRBV5-6 to TRBJ1-2, with 8 bases matching TRBD1. Germline V gene data show CDR1 as SGHDT and CDR2 as YYEEEE. This CDR3 contains 13 residues. V was clipped by 4 bases and J by 8 bases; unmatched bases: 7. This chain's CDR3 is CASSRGQVRGYTF. The CDR3 DNA is TGTGCCAGCAGCAGGGGACAGGTTCGGGGCTACACCTTC.

V is TRBV18 and J is TRBJ1-2, with D unresolved. The V end lost 5 bases, the J end lost 3 bases, and 16 bases lay between the germline ends. Germline values: CDR1 KGHSH, CDR2 LQKENI. The CDR3 length is 15 residues. CDR3 amino acids: CASSSTRVVDYGYTF. CDR3 bases: TGTGCCAGCTCATCCACCCGGGTCGTGGACTATGGCTACACCTTC.

The V gene is TRBV6-5, the J gene TRBJ1-6; unclear D gene. The CDR3 has 14 residues. Germline V gives CDR1 MNHEY, CDR2 SVGAGI. V lost 7 bases and J lost 9, with 16 bases in between. CDR3 region: CASTQSGSLSPLHF. The CDR3 coding sequence is TGTGCCAGCACTCAATCGGGGTCTCTTTCACCCCTCCACTTT.

The chain carries TRBV12-3 or TRBV12-4 and TRBJ2-7; a weak D match, TRBD2 (5 bases). V was cut by 6 bases and J by 1 base, with 10 bases left in between. The CDR3 has 13 residues. DNA for the CDR3: TGTGCCAGCAGCGGGAACGTATCCTACGAGCAGTACTTC. Protein: CASSGNVSYEQYF.

This clone has just a few counts. The chain links TRBV18 to TRBJ1-1; a possible D gene is TRBD1 (5 bases). CDR1 KGHSH and CDR2 LQKENI come from the germline V gene. V was cut by 6 bases and J by 1 base, with 9 bases left in between. The CDR3 extends over 13 amino acids. CDR3 region: CASSEGQNTEAFF. DNA of the CDR3: TGTGCCAGCTCGGAGGGGCAGAACACTGAAGCTTTCTTT.

The chain is built from TRBV11-2 and TRBJ2-5; tentatively, D is TRBD1 (8 bases). The CDR3 length is 13 residues. Germline V lookup: CDR1 SGHAT, CDR2 FQNNGV. The V and J ends lost 5 bases and 5 bases respectively, with 12 bases between them. The CDR3 DNA reads as TGTGCCAGCAGCACACAGGGGGGGGAGACCCAGTACTTC. Translating it yields CASSTQGGETQYF.

CDR3 amino acids: CASSLWGNNSPLHF. Here the CDR3 DNA reads TGTGCCAGCAGCTTATGGGGGAATAATTCACCCCTCCACTTT. V is TRBV7-2 and J is TRBJ1-6; D is possibly TRBD1 (5 bases). Germline CDR1 reads SGHTA; CDR2 reads FQGNSA. V was shortened by 2 bases and J by 5 bases, with 7 bases between the two germline ends. CDR3 length equals 14 residues.

V and J are TRBV9 and TRBJ2-7, with D possibly matching TRBD1 (5 bases). Trimming left V 4 bases short and J 3 bases short, with 14 bases between. The V gene's germline CDR1 is SGDLS and CDR2 YYNGEE. The CDR3 sequence is 14 residues long. The CDR3 sequence: CASSFSTDSYEQYF. The CDR3 bases are TGTGCCAGCAGCTTCTCGACAGATAGCTACGAGCAGTACTTC.

This clone was found a few times. V gene TRBV19 combines with J gene TRBJ1-2; D is unresolved. The CDR3 is 15 residues long. V lost 3 bases and J 5 bases, leaving 16 bases between the germline ends. The germline V gene has CDR1 LNHDA and CDR2 SQIVND (reference sequence). Written as DNA, the CDR3 is TGTGCCAGTAGTATCGCACTGACGTCCCGATATGGCTACACCTTC. Amino acids: CASSIALTSRYGYTF.

For the CDR3, the DNA is TGTGCCAGTAGGGCCCAGACAGCTACTTTGGCCGGGGAGCTGTTTTTT. Translation gives CASRAQTATLAGELFF. V usage is TRBV19 and J usage is TRBJ2-2; the D gene is possibly TRBD1 (5 bases). CDR3 length: 16 amino acids. V gave up 6 bases and J gave up 6 bases, with 20 bases separating them. CDR1 is LNHDA, CDR2 SQIVND, per germline (reference sequence).

The chain uses TRBV2 and TRBJ2-3; D is uncertain. Between the trimmed V and J ends, which lost 3 bases and 2 bases, there was a span of 6 bases. Germline V gene sequence: CDR1 SNHLY, CDR2 FYNNEI. The CDR3 covers 13 residues. The CDR3 nucleotides are TGTGCCAGCAGTGACCGAGACACAGATACGCAGTATTTT. Translation gives CASSDRDTDTQYF.

The chain links TRBV6-4 to TRBJ1-1, with a weak D call TRBD1 (5 bases). V was cut by 2 bases and J by 1 base, with 5 bases left in between. CDR1 MRHNA and CDR2 SNTAGT come from the germline V gene. This CDR3 is built from 13 residues. CDR3 in amino acids: CASSDQGNTEAFF. Written as DNA, the CDR3 is TGTGCCAGCAGTGACCAGGGGAACACTGAAGCTTTCTTT.

J is TRBJ2-5 and V is TRBV3-1 (or the pseudogene TRBV3-2); 12 bases line up with TRBD1. This CDR3 region has 15 residues. Germline V gene data show CDR1 as LGHDT and CDR2 as YNNKEL (reference sequence). The V segment lost 4 bases and the J segment 5 bases; nucleotides outside the gene matches: 5. The CDR3: CASSPRDRGPETQYF. The CDR3 DNA reads TGTGCCAGCAGCCCCCGGGACAGGGGGCCGGAGACCCAGTACTTC.

The chain joins TRBV28 to TRBJ1-5; weak D call: TRBD1 (5 bases). Germline CDR1 and CDR2: MDHEN and SYDVKM. The CDR3 extends over 12 amino acids. V lost 10 bases, J lost 1 base, and 8 bases lay in between. CDR3 protein: CAMGGSNQPQHF. The DNA for the CDR3 is TGTGCCATGGGGGGGAGCAATCAGCCCCAGCATTTT.

This clone was counted a few times. This sequence joins TRBV19 and TRBJ2-2; 7 positions match TRBD1. Germline lookup yields CDR1 LNHDA and CDR2 SQIVND (reference sequence). The CDR3 is 15 residues long. The V gene end was trimmed by 7 bases and the J gene end by 0 bases; junction bases not matched to a gene: 5. CDR3 nucleotide sequence: TGTGCCAGTAAGGGGCAGGGGGCGAACACCGGGGAGCTGTTTTTT. It translates to CASKGQGANTGELFF.

The genes are TRBV7-3 and TRBJ2-1, with a weak D call TRBD1 (6 bases). Trimming left V 5 bases short and J 4 bases short, with 12 bases between. Germline V lookup: CDR1 SGHTA, CDR2 FQGTGA. This CDR3 has 14 amino acids. CDR3 region: CASSQDRSYNEQFF. CDR3 nucleotides: TGTGCCAGCAGCCAAGACAGGTCTTACAATGAGCAGTTCTTC.

This chain links TRBV25-1 with TRBJ2-1; 7 positions agree with TRBD1. With 6 bases clipped from V and 9 bases from J, the junction kept 2 bases outside the gene matches. The CDR3 totals 11 residues. CDR1 and CDR2 (germline): MGHDK, SYGVNS. CDR3 in amino acids: CASRGQIEQFF. The CDR3 nucleotides are TGTGCCAGCAGGGGACAGATTGAGCAGTTCTTC.

CDR3 sequence reads: CASSLRIGGWDTGELFF. The DNA of the CDR3 is TGTGCCAGCAGCTTAAGAATAGGGGGCTGGGACACCGGGGAGCTGTTTTTT. The chain uses TRBV11-2 and TRBJ2-2, with TRBD1 matching 7 bases. Germline trimming cut 2 bases from V and 3 bases from J; bases unmatched to any gene: 9. The CDR3 is 17 amino acids. Looked up from germline, CDR1 is SGHAT and CDR2 is FQNNGV.

This clone occurred once. The chain combines TRBV10-3 with TRBJ2-1, with 12 bases aligning to TRBD2. V gave up 6 bases and J gave up 5 bases; unmatched junction bases: 5. CDR1 and CDR2 from the germline V gene are ENHRY and SYGVKD. The CDR3 is made up of 15 amino acids. The CDR3 DNA follows: TGTGCCATCAGCTCTAGCGGGGGGGCCGACAATGAGCAGTTCTTC. Amino acids: CAISSSGGADNEQFF.